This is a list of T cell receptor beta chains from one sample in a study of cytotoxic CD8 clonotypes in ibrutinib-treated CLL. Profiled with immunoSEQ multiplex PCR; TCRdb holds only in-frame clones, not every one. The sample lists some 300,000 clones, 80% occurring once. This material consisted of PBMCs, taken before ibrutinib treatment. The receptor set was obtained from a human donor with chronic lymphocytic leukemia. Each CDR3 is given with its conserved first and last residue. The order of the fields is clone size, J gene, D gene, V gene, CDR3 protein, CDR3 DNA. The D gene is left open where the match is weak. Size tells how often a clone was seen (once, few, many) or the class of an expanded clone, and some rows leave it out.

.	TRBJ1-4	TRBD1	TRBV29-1	CSVNGQGGSNEKLFF	TGCAGCGTTAATGGACAGGGGGGTTCTAATGAAAAACTGTTTTTT
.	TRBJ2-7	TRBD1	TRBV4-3	CASSQEWDSLTYEQYF	TGCGCCAGCAGCCAAGAGTGGGACAGCCTCACCTACGAGCAGTACTTC
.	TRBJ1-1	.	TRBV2	CASSRWGSQAFF	TGTGCCAGCAGCCGATGGGGGTCTCAAGCTTTCTTT
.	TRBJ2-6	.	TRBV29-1	CSVYSSGANVLTF	TGCAGCGTTTACAGCTCTGGGGCCAACGTCCTGACTTTC
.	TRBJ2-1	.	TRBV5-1	CASSLVRAGYNEQFF	TGCGCCAGCAGCTTGGTCCGTGCAGGCTACAATGAGCAGTTCTTC
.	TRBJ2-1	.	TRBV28	CASGSRSYNEQFF	TGTGCCAGCGGGAGCAGGTCCTACAATGAGCAGTTCTTC
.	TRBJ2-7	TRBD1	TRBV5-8	CASSLVPGGGYEQYF	TGTGCCAGCAGCTTGGTCCCAGGGGGCGGTTACGAGCAGTACTTC
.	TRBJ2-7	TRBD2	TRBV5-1	CASSLPSGSGEQYF	TGCGCCAGCAGCTTGCCTAGCGGGAGTGGCGAGCAGTACTTC
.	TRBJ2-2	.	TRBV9	CASIGNTGELFF	TGTGCCAGCATCGGAAACACCGGGGAGCTGTTTTTT
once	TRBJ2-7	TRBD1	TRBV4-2	CASSHTYDRGAGYEQYF	TGTGCCAGCAGCCATACCTATGACAGGGGCGCGGGCTACGAGCAGTACTTC
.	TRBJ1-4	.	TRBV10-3	CAISGGEKLFF	TGTGCCATCAGTGGAGGGGAAAAACTGTTTTTT
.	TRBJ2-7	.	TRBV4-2	CASSQIGVGGYEQYF	TGTGCCAGCAGCCAAATAGGGGTGGGAGGCTACGAGCAGTACTTC
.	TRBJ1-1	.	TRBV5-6	CASSLARWVGYEAFF	TGTGCCAGCAGCTTGGCCCGCTGGGTTGGATATGAAGCTTTCTTT
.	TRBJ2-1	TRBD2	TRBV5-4	CASSLSGGRSYNEQFF	TGTGCCAGCAGCTTGAGCGGGGGACGCTCCTACAATGAGCAGTTCTTC
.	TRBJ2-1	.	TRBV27	CASSLWGSPRNEQFF	TGTGCCAGCAGTTTATGGGGGAGCCCTAGGAATGAGCAGTTCTTC
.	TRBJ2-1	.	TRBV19	CASSTQDQYNEQFF	TGTGCCAGTAGTACTCAGGACCAGTACAATGAGCAGTTCTTC
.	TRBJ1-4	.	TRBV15	CATSSTGKGNEKLFF	TGTGCCACCAGCAGTACAGGGAAGGGGAACGAAAAACTGTTTTTT
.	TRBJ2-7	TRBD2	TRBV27	CASSLPAPLAGASYEQYF	TGTGCCAGCAGTTTACCCGCCCCCCTAGCGGGGGCCTCCTACGAGCAGTACTTC
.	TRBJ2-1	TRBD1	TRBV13	CASRPHPGTGLNEQFF	TGTGCCAGCAGGCCCCACCCAGGGACAGGGCTTAATGAGCAGTTCTTC
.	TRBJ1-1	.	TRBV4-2	CASSQDLAGGRTEAFF	TGTGCCAGCAGCCAAGATCTGGCCGGGGGGCGAACTGAAGCTTTCTTT
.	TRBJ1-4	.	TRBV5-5	CASSLEGSGEKLFF	TGTGCCAGCAGCTTGGAAGGGTCGGGGGAAAAACTGTTTTTT
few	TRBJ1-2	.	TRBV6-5	CASSSPLGYTF	TGTGCCAGCAGTAGCCCGTTGGGCTACACCTTC
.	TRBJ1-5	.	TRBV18	CASSPDRVGQPQHF	TGTGCCAGCTCGCCGGACAGAGTTGGTCAGCCCCAGCATTTT
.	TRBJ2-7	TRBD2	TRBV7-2	CASSSGLAETEQYF	TGTGCCAGCAGCTCGGGACTAGCGGAAACCGAGCAGTACTTC
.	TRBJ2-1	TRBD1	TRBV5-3	CARSSGQGAVYNEQFF	TGTGCCAGAAGCTCCGGACAGGGGGCTGTTTACAATGAGCAGTTCTTC
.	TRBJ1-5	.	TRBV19	CASSATGGGQPQHF	TGTGCCAGTAGCGCTACGGGAGGAGGACAGCCCCAGCATTTT
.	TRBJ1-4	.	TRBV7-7	CASSLSLGSEKLFF	TGTGCCAGCAGCCTGAGTTTGGGTAGCGAAAAACTGTTTTTT
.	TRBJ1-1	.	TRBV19	CASSKGPGNWNTEAFF	TGTGCCAGTAGTAAGGGGCCAGGGAATTGGAACACTGAAGCTTTCTTT
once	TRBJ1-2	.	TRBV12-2	CASRLVGMRIVVGYTF	TGTGCAAGTCGCTTAGTCGGGATGCGAATTGTGGTTGGCTACACCTTC
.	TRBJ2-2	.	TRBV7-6	CASSLDVTNDPRELFF	TGTGCCAGCAGCTTAGACGTCACTAACGACCCTCGGGAGCTGTTTTTT
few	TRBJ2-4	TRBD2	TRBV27	CASSLGTSGNSPGDIQYF	TGTGCCAGCAGTTTGGGGACTAGCGGGAACAGTCCTGGGGACATTCAGTACTTC
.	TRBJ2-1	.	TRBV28	CASRPGAEGEGEQFF	TGTGCCAGCAGACCGGGAGCGGAGGGGGAGGGTGAGCAGTTCTTC
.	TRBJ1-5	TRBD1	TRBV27	CASSYNRGGQPQHF	TGTGCCAGCAGTTACAACAGGGGGGGTCAGCCCCAGCATTTT
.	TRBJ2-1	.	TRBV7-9	CASSFLRDNEQFF	TGTGCCAGCAGCTTTTTGAGGGACAATGAGCAGTTCTTC
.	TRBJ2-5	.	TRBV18	CASSPTLAAGEDQYF	TGTGCCAGCTCACCAACCCTAGCTGCCGGGGAGGACCAGTACTTC
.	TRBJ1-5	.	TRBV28	CASRRNREYLPQHF	TGTGCCAGCAGGAGGAACAGGGAATATTTGCCCCAGCATTTT
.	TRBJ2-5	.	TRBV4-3	CASSHNQGFQETQYF	TGCGCCAGCAGCCATAATCAGGGGTTCCAAGAGACCCAGTACTTC
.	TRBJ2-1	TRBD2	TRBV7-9	CASSHASGRINEQFF	TGTGCCAGCAGCCATGCTAGCGGGAGGATCAATGAGCAGTTCTTC
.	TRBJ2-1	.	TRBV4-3	CASSQGQQVYSYNEQFF	TGCGCCAGCAGCCAAGGTCAACAGGTTTATAGCTACAATGAGCAGTTCTTC
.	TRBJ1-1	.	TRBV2	CASKTLGTGNTEAFF	TGTGCCAGCAAAACCCTAGGGACCGGGAACACTGAAGCTTTCTTT